Below are 17 T cell receptor beta chains sequenced from a single sample in a study of blood T cells in healthy people across ages. Together with a sample-barcoded 5' primer, a J-beta primer mix was included in a second PCR lasting roughly 6 to 12 cycles. TCRdb re-called the 5' RACE reads with MiXCR, one entry per CDR3 protein. The sample carries 600,000 to 1,000,000 distinct CDR3 sequences, 25% recorded once. This sample was also put to use in a study of T cells of mothers and their children.

The sequenced material came from blood. Receptors were obtained from a boy aged 5-17 years in good health.

This clonotype was found a few times. The chain employs TRBV20-1 and TRBJ2-6; D not certain. V gave up 0 bases and J gave up 0 bases, with 6 bases separating them. The CDR3 runs to 15 residues. Germline V gene sequence: CDR1 DFQATT, CDR2 SNEGSKA (reference sequence). The CDR3 DNA reads TGCAGTGCTAGAGATCCGCTCTCTGGGGCCAACGTCCTGACTTTC. It specifies CSARDPLSGANVLTF.

The chain employs TRBV19 and TRBJ1-1, with TRBD1 matching over 11 bases. The CDR3 extends over 15 amino acids. Germline assignment: CDR1 LNHDA and CDR2 SQIVND (reference sequence). With V trimmed by 0 bases and J by 4 bases, 1 base remained unmatched. The CDR3 region is CASSIDGTGGTEAFF. The CDR3 nucleotides read TGTGCCAGTAGTATAGACGGGACAGGGGGCACTGAAGCTTTCTTT.

As for this clonotype: This may come from a read error, since a much larger clone is one base off. V is TRBV12-3 or TRBV12-4 and J is TRBJ2-2; perhaps TRBD1 as D (5 bases). This CDR3 is 13 amino acids long. V was clipped by 3 bases and J by 6 bases, with 8 bases between them. The CDR3 loop is CASSLIGAGELFF. The CDR3 DNA is TGTGCCAGCAGTTTGATAGGGGCCGGGGAGCTGTTTTTT.

This clonotype has just a few counts. CDR3 sequence: CASSPAGNQETQYF. CDR3 nucleotide sequence: TGCGCCAGCAGCCCGGCGGGTAACCAAGAGACCCAGTACTTC. The genes are TRBV5-1 and TRBJ2-5; D might be TRBD2 (5 bases). From germline, CDR1 is SGHRS and CDR2 YFSETQ. V lost 4 bases to trimming and J lost 0 bases, with 10 bases between them. The CDR3 loop spans 14 amino acids.

This clonotype has just a few counts. V and J are TRBV15 and TRBJ1-1; a possible D gene is TRBD1 (5 bases). The V end was cut by 1 base, the J end by 3 bases, with 15 bases between. In germline, CDR1 is LNHNV, CDR2 YYDKDF (reference sequence). The CDR3 spans 16 residues. CDR3 DNA sequence: TGTGCCACCAGCAGAGTGAGGGGCAGGTTAGACACTGAAGCTTTCTTT. Encoded protein: CATSRVRGRLDTEAFF.

This chain uses TRBV18 with TRBJ2-5, with TRBD1 as a possible D gene (5 bases). The CDR3 totals 15 residues. CDR1 KGHSH and CDR2 LQKENI come from the germline V gene. V gave up 4 bases and J gave up 4 bases, with 16 bases separating them. CDR3 DNA sequence: TGTGCCAGCTCACGAACTGGGGCTACGGGAGAGACCCAGTACTTC. Translated, it gives CASSRTGATGETQYF.

This clonotype was counted a few times. Germline is not matched at one junction end, which may reflect a read error. Written as DNA, the CDR3 is TGCGCCAGCAGCATTACTAGCGGGAGCTCCTACAATGGGCAGTTCTTC. This sequence encodes CASSITSGSSYNGQFF. V and J are TRBV5-1 and TRBJ2-5, with 11 bases that match TRBD2. The J call is in doubt because the DNA end fits TRBJ2-1 better. Germline CDR1 is SGHRS and CDR2 is YFSETQ. CDR3 length equals 16 residues.

This clonotype was picked up a small number of times. V and J are TRBV10-2 and TRBJ2-3, with D perhaps assigned TRBD1 or TRBD2 (5 bases each). The CDR3 is made up of 14 amino acids. Per germline, CDR1 WSHSY and CDR2 SAAADI. The CDR3 reads CAVGPRRSGDTQYF. The CDR3 DNA sequence: TGCGCTGTGGGGCCTAGGAGGTCGGGAGATACGCAGTATTTT.

The sample holds a few counts of this clonotype. The V call is TRBV20-1, the J call TRBJ2-2; D gene uncertain. V was trimmed by 0 bases and J by 6 bases, leaving 17 bases between them. Germline V CDR1 and CDR2: DFQATT, SNEGSKA (reference sequence). The CDR3 totals 16 residues. CDR3 DNA: TGCAGTGCTAGAGATAGCCGGAGAGGTGACCCCGGGGAGCTGTTTTTT. Translating gives CSARDSRRGDPGELFF.

This clonotype was observed a handful of times. The chain couples TRBV6-2 or TRBV6-3 to TRBJ2-1; no clear D gene. The CDR3 length is 15 residues. V dropped 0 bases and J dropped 6 bases, with 12 bases sitting between them. Per germline, CDR1 MNHEY and CDR2 SVGEGT. For the CDR3, the DNA is TGTGCCAGCAGTTACTCTCCCCGACTGGGCAATGAGCAGTTCTTC. Translated, it gives CASSYSPRLGNEQFF.

This clonotype has more than one count but fewer than ten. The V and J genes are TRBV4-1 and TRBJ2-3; possible D gene TRBD2, 5 bases. Germline values: CDR1 MGHRA, CDR2 YSYEKL. The V gene lost 1 base and the J gene lost 1 base, with 6 bases spanning the gap. The CDR3 length is 14 residues. CDR3 protein: CASSQVRGTDTQYF. CDR3 sequence (DNA): TGCGCCAGCAGCCAAGTGCGGGGCACAGATACGCAGTATTTT.

The DNA of the CDR3 is TGTGCCAGCAGCCGACCTGTGAACAGGGATACCGGCTACACCTTC. It yields the protein CASSRPVNRDTGYTF. The chain recombines TRBV6-2 or TRBV6-3 with TRBJ1-2, with a possible D match to TRBD1 (6 bases). CDR3 length equals 15 residues. V shed 6 bases and J shed 8 bases, with 22 bases lying between them. Germline V lookup: CDR1 MNHEY, CDR2 SVGEGT.

V is TRBV24-1 and J is TRBJ2-3; 7 nucleotides match TRBD2. Germline CDR1 reads KGHDR; CDR2 reads SFDVKD. This CDR3 contains 14 residues. The V gene end was trimmed by 9 bases and the J gene end by 4 bases; junction bases not matched to a gene: 9. For the CDR3, the DNA is TGTGCCACCGGGACTACGAATGGTCCAGATACGCAGTATTTT. Translating gives CATGTTNGPDTQYF.

Many counts were recorded for this clonotype. One end of the junction is discordant with germline, which a read error may explain. This chain joins TRBV7-2 and TRBJ1-4; 7 positions match TRBD1. CDR3 length: 14 amino acids. CDR1 and CDR2 from the germline V gene are SGHTA and FQGNSA. The CDR3 here is CASRTGNPNEKLFF. The CDR3 DNA sequence: TGTGCCAGCAGGACAGGGAATCCTAACGAAAAACTGTTTTTT.

This clonotype has more than one count but fewer than ten. A junction boundary mismatches the germline segment, possibly from a read error. The chain combines TRBV6-5 with TRBJ1-1; TRBD1 agrees at 8 bases. The CDR3 consists of 18 residues. Germline V gene data show CDR1 as MNHEY and CDR2 as SVGAGI. The CDR3 bases are TGTGCCAGCAGCTACTCTACCCCGGGACAGGAGGTGAACACTGAAGCTTTCTTT. This encodes CASSYSTPGQEVNTEAFF.

This sequence joins TRBV27 and TRBJ2-5, with 11 nucleotides matching TRBD2. The V gene's germline CDR1 is MNHEY and CDR2 SMNVEV (reference sequence). This CDR3 region has 16 residues. V lost 8 bases and J lost 4; bases outside the gene matches: 12. CDR3 DNA sequence: TGTGCCAGCCAGGGGACCGGGACTAGCGGCGGAGAGACCCAGTACTTC. Translating it yields CASQGTGTSGGETQYF.

This clonotype has a handful of counts. J is TRBJ1-2 and V is TRBV4-3; D remains ambiguous. The V end lost 0 bases, the J end lost 4 bases, and 12 bases lay between the germline ends. Germline V lookup: CDR1 LGHNA, CDR2 YSLEER. There are 15 residues in the CDR3. CDR3 sequence reads: CASSQDSYGGYGYTF. The CDR3 nucleotides read TGCGCCAGCAGCCAAGATTCGTACGGAGGCTATGGCTACACCTTC.